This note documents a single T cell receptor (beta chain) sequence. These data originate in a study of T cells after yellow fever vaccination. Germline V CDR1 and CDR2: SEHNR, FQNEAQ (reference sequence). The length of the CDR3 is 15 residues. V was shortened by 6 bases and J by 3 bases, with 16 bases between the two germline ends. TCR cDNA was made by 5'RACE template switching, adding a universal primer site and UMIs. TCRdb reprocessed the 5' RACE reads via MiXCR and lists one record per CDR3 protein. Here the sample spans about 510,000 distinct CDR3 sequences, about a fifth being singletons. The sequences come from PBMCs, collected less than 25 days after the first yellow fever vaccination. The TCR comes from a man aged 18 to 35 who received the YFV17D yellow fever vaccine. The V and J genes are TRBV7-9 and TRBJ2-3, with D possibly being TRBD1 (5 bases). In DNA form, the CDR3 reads TGTGCCAGCAGTCCCGACAGCCAAGGAACAGATACGCAGTATTTT. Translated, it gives CASSPDSQGTDTQYF. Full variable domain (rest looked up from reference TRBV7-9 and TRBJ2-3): DTGVSQNPRHKITKRGQNVTFRCDPISEHNRLYWYRQTLGQGPEFLTYFQNEAQLEKSRLLSDRFSAERPKGSFSTLEIQRTEQGDSAMYLCASSPDSQGTDTQYFGPGTRLTVL.